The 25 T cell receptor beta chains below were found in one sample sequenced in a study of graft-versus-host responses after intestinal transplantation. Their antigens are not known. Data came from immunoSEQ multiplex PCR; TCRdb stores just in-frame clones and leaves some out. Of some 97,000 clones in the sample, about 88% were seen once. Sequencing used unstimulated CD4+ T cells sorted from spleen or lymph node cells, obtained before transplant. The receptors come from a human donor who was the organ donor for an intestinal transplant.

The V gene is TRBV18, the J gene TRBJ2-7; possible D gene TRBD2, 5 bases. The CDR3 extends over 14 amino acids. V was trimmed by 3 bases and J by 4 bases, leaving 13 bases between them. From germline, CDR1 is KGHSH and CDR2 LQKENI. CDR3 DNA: TGTGCCAGCTCACCGGCGGGTATGTCTTACGAGCAGTACTTC. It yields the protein CASSPAGMSYEQYF.

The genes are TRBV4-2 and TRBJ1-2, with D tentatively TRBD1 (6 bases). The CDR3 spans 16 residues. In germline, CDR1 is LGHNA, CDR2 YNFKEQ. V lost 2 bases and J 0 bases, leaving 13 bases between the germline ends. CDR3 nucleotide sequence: TGTGCCAGCAGCCAAACAGAGGGGGGGCCTAACTATGGCTACACCTTC. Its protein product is CASSQTEGGPNYGYTF.

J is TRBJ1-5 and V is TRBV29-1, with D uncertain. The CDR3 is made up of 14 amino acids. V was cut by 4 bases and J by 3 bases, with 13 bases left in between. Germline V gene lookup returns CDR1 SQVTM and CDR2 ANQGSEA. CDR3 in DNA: TGCAGCGTTGCGCTGGGCACCCCCAATCAGCCCCAGCATTTT. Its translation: CSVALGTPNQPQHF.

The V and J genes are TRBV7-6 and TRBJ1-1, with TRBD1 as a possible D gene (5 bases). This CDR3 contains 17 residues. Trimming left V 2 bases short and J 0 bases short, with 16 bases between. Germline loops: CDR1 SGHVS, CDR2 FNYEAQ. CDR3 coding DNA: TGTGCCAGCAGCTTACTTATTCCCGACAGATTGAACACTGAAGCTTTCTTT. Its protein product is CASSLLIPDRLNTEAFF.

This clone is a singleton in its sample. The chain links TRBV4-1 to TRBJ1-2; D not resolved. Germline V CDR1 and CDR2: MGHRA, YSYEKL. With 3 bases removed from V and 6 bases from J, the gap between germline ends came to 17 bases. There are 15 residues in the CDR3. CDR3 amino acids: CASSHRGPRDNGYTF. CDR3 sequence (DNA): TGCGCCAGCAGCCATAGAGGACCCCGGGATAATGGCTACACCTTC.

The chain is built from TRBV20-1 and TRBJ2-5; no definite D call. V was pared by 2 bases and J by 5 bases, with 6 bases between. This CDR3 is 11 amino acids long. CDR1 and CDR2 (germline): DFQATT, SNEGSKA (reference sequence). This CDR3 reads CSARFAETQYF. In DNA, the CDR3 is TGCAGTGCTAGATTTGCCGAGACCCAGTACTTC.

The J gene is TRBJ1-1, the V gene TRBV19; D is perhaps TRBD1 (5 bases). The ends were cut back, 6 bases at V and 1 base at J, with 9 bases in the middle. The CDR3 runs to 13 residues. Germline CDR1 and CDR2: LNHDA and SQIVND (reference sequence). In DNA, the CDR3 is TGTGCCAGTAGGGCGGGGGGGAACACTGAAGCTTTCTTT. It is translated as CASRAGGNTEAFF.

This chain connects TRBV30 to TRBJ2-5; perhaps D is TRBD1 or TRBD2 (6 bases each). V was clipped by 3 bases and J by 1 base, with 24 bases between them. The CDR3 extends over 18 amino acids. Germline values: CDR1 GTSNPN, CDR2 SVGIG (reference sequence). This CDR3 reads CAWRSWWQGKGGQETQYF. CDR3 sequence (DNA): TGTGCCTGGAGGAGTTGGTGGCAGGGGAAGGGAGGCCAAGAGACCCAGTACTTC.

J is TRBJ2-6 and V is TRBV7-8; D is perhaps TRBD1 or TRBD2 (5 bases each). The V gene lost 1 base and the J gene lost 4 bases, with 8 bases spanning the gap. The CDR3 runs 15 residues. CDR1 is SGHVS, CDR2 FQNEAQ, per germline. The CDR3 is CASSLDGTGANVLTF. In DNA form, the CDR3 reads TGTGCCAGCAGCTTAGATGGGACCGGGGCCAACGTCCTGACTTTC.

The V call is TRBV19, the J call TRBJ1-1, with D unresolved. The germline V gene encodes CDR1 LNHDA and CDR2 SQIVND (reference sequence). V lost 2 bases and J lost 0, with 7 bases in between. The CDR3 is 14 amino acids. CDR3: CASSIQGMNTEAFF. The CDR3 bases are TGTGCCAGTAGTATACAAGGTATGAACACTGAAGCTTTCTTT.

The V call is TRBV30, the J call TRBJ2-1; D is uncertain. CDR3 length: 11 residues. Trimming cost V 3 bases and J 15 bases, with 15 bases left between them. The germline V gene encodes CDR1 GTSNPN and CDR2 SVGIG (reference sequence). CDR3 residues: CAWRRSRHAFF. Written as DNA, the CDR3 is TGTGCCTGGAGGCGGTCTAGGCATGCGTTCTTC.

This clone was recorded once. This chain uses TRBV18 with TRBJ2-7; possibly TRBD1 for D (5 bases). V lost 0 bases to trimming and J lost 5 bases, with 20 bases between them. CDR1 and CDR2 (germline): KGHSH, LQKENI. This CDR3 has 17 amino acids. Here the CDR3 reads CASSPPLTAGLSHEQYF. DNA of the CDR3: TGTGCCAGCTCACCACCGCTAACGGCAGGGTTATCCCACGAGCAGTACTTC. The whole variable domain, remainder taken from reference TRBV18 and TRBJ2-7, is NAGVMQNPRHLVRRRGQEARLRCSPMKGHSHVYWYRQLPEEGLKFMVYLQKENIIDESGMPKERFSAEFPKEGPSILRIQQVVRGDSAAYFCASSPPLTAGLSHEQYFGPGTRLTVT.

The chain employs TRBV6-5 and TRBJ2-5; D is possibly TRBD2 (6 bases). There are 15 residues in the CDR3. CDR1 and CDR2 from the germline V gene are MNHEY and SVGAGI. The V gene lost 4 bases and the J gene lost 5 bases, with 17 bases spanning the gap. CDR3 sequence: CASSFDPSGRETQYF. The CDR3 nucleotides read TGTGCCAGCAGTTTCGACCCCTCGGGGAGGGAGACCCAGTACTTC.

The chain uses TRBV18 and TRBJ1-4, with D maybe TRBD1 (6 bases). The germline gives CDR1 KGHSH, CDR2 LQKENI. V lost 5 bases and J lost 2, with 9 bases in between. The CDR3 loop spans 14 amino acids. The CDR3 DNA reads TGTGCCAGCTCAGCAGGGGCGACTAATGAAAAACTGTTTTTT. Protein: CASSAGATNEKLFF.

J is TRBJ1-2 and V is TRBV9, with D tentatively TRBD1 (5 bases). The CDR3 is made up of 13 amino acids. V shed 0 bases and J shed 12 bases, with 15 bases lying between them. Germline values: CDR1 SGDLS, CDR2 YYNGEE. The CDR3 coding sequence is TGTGCCAGCAGCGTAGGGCAAGGACAAACCCACACCTTC. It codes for CASSVGQGQTHTF.

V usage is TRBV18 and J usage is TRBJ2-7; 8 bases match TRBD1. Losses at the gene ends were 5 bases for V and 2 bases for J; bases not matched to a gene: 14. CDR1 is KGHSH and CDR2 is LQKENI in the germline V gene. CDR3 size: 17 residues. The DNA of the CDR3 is TGTGCCAGCTCAACAAGGGGGACGGACAGGGCCCCCTACGAGCAGTACTTC. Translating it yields CASSTRGTDRAPYEQYF.

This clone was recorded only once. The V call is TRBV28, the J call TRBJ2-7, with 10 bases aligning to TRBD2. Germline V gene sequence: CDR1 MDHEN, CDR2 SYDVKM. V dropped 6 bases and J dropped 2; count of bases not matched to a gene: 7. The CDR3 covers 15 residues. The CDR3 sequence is CASSRPGLATYEQYF. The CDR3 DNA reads TGTGCCAGCAGCAGGCCGGGACTAGCGACCTACGAGCAGTACTTC.

CDR3 sequence (DNA): TGTGCCAGCAGGTGGGGGCTGAACACTGAAGCTTTCTTT. Translated: CASRWGLNTEAFF. The rearrangement joins TRBV2 to TRBJ1-1; TRBD1 might be the D (6 bases). This CDR3 is built from 13 residues. Germline V gene lookup returns CDR1 SNHLY and CDR2 FYNNEI. V was shortened by 6 bases and J by 0 bases, with 8 bases between the two germline ends.

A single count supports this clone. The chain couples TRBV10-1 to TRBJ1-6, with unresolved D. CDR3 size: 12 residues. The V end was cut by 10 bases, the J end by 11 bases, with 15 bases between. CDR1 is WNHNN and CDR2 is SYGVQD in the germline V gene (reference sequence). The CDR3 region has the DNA TGCGCCATCCCCCTGGATTGGGCACCCCTCCACTTT. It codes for CAIPLDWAPLHF.

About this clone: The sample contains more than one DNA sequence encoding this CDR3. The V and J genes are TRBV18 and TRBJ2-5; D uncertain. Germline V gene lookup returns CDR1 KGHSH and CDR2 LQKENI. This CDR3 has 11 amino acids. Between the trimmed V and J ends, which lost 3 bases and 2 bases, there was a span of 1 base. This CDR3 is CASSPQETQYF. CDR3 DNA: TGTGCCAGCTCACCTCAAGAGACCCAGTACTTC.

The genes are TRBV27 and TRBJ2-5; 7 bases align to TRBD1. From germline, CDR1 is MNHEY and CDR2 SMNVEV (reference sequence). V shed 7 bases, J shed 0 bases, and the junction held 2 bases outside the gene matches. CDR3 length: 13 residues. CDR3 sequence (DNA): TGTGCCAGCAAGACAGGGAACCAAGAGACCCAGTACTTC. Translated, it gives CASKTGNQETQYF.

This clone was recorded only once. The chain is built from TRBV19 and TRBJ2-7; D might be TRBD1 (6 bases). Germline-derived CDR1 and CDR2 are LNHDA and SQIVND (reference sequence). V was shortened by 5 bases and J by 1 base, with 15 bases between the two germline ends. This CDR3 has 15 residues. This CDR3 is CASSPGVLHSYEQYF. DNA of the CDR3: TGTGCCAGTAGTCCAGGGGTCCTGCATTCCTACGAGCAGTACTTC.

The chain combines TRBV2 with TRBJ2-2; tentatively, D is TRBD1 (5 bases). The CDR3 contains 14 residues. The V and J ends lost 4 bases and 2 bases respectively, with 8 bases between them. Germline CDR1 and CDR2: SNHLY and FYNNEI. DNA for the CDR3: TGTGCCAGCAGTGTGCAGGGAAACACCGGGGAGCTGTTTTTT. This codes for CASSVQGNTGELFF.

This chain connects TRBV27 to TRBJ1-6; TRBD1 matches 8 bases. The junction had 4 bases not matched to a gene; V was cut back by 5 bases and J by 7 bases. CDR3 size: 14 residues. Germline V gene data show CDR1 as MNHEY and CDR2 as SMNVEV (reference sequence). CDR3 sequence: CASSSDRGNSPLHF. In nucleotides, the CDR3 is TGTGCCAGCAGTAGCGACAGGGGAAATTCACCCCTCCACTTT.

CDR3 sequence reads: CASSTGHIRRYYGYTF. For the CDR3, the DNA is TGTGCCAGTAGTACAGGACACATAAGGAGGTACTATGGCTACACCTTC. The chain has TRBV19 and TRBJ1-2; D may be TRBD1 (5 bases). CDR3 length equals 16 residues. Germline CDR1 reads LNHDA; CDR2 reads SQIVND (reference sequence). V was shortened by 4 bases and J by 3 bases, with 18 bases between the two germline ends.